Here is one T cell receptor (beta chain) with its context. These data come from a study of blood T cell repertoires in COVID-19. Turning to the study itself: Material from acute and convalescent COVID-19 was sourced from the United States, Italy and Spain.

The germline V gene has CDR1 LNHDA and CDR2 SQIVND (reference sequence). With 10 bases clipped from V and 6 bases from J, the junction kept 11 bases outside the gene matches. This CDR3 contains 16 residues. Generated by immunoSEQ multiplex PCR, the TCRdb table keeps only in-frame clones and is missing some. The sample holds 30,000 or so clones, 80% to 90% seen once. This TCR was sampled from an elderly woman with active or convalescent COVID-19. The chain combines TRBV19 with TRBJ2-3, with 15 nucleotides matching TRBD2. Specimen: peripheral blood. As DNA, the CDR3 is TGTGCCACCTCACGGACTAGCGGGAGGGGTACGGATACGCAGTATTTT. Its translation: CATSRTSGRGTDTQYF. The full variable domain, completed using reference TRBV19 and TRBJ2-3, is DGGITQSPKYLFRKEGQNVTLSCEQNLNHDAMYWYRQDPGQGLRLIYYSQIVNDFQKGDIAEGYSVSREKKESFPLTVTSAQKNPTAFYLCATSRTSGRGTDTQYFGPGTRLTVL.